This T cell receptor (beta chain) came from a study of blood T cell repertoires in COVID-19. About the study: The United States, Italy and Spain were the sources of the acute and convalescent COVID-19 samples.

Germline V gene data show CDR1 as LGHNT and CDR2 as FRNRAP. V dropped 0 bases and J dropped 2 bases, with 12 bases sitting between them. There are 16 residues in the CDR3. Original methodology: Counts of nucleated cells, estimated from reference gene primer amplification, were obtained. The protocol was immunoSEQ multiplex PCR, while the TCRdb copy is restricted to in-frame clones and leaves out a portion. V, J and clone size reflect that table, while D and trimming were determined from the DNA. The sample includes fewer than 350,000 clones, approximately 90% of them seen just once. This sequence joins TRBV12-5 and TRBJ2-3; perhaps TRBD1 as D (5 bases). The specimen sequenced was peripheral blood. This TCR derives from a woman aged 55-69 years with COVID-19, enrolled during active disease. The CDR3 protein is CASGLVRAGSTDTQYF. DNA of the CDR3: TGTGCTAGTGGTTTGGTACGGGCAGGGTCCACAGATACGCAGTATTTT. Looking up the rest from reference TRBV12-5 and TRBJ2-3 gives the full variable domain: DARVTQTPRHKVTEMGQEVTMRCQPILGHNTVFWYRQTMMQGLELLAYFRNRAPLDDSGMPKDRFSAEMPDATLATLKIQPSEPRDSAVYFCASGLVRAGSTDTQYFGPGTRLTVL.